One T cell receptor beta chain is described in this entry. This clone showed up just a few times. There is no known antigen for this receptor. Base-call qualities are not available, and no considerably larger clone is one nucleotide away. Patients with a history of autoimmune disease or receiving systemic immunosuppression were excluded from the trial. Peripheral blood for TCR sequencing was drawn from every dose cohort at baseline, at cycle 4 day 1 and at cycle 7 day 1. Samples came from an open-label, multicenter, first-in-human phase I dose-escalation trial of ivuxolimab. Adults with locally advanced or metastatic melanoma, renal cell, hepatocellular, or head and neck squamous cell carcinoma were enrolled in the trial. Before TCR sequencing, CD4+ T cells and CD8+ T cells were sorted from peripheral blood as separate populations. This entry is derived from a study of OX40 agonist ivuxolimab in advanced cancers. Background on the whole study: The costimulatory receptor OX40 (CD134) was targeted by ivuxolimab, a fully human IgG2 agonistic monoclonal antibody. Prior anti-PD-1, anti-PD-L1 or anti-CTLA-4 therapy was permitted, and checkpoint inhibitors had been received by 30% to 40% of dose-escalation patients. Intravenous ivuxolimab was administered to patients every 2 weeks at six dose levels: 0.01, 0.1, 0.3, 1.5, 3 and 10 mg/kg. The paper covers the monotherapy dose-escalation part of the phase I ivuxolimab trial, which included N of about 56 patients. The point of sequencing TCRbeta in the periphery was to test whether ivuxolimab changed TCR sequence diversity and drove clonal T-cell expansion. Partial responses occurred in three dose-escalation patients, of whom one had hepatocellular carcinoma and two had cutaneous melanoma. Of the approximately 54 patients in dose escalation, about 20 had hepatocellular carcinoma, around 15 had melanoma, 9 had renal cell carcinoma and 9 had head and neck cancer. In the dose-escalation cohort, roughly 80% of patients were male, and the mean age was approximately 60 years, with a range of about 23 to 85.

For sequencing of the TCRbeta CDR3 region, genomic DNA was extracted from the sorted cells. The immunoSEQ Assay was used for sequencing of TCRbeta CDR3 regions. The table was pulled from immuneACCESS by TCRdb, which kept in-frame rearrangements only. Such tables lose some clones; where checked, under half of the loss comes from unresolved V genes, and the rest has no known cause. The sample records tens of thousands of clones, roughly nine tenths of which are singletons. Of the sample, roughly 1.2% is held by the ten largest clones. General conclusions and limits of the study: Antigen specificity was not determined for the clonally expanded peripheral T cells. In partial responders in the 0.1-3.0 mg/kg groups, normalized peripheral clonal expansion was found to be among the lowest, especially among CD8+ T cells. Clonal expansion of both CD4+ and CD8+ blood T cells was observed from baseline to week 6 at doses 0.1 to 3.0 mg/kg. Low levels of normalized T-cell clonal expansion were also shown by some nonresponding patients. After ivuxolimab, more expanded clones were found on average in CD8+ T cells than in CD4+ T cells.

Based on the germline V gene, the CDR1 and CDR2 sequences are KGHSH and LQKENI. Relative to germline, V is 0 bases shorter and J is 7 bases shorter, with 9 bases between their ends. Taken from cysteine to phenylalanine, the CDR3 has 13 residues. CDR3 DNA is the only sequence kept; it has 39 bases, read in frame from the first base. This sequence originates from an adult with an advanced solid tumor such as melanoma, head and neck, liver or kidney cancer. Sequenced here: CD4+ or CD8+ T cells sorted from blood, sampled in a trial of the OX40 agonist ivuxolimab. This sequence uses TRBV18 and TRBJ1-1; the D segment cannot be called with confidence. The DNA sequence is TGTGCCAGCTCACCACCGCTGGTCGTTGAAGCTTTCTTT. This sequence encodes CASSPPLVVEAFF.